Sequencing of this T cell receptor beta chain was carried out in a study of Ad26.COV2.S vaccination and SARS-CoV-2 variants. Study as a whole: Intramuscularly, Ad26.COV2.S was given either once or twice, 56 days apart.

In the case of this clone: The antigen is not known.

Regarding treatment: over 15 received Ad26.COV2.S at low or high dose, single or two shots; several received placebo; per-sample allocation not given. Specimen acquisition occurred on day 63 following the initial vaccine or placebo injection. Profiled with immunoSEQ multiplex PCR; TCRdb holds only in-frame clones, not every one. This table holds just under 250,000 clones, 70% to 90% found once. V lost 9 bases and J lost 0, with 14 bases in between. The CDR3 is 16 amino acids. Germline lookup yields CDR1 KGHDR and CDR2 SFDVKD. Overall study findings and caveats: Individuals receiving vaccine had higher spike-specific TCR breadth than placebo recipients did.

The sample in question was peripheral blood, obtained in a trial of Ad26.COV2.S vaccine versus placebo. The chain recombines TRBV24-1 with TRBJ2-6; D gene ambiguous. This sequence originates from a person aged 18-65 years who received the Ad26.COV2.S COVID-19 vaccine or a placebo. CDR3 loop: CATSDGLSSGANVLTF. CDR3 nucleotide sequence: TGTGCCACCTCGGACGGGCTGAGCTCTGGGGCCAACGTCCTGACTTTC.